The sequence of this TCR beta chain was determined in a study of T cells in Graves' hyperthyroidism and ophthalmopathy. V dropped 3 bases and J dropped 3; count of bases not matched to a gene: 10. The length of the CDR3 is 16 residues. The germline CDR1 and CDR2 sequences are LGHDT and YNNKEL (reference sequence). Ten or more counts support this clonotype. Its antigen is not identified. Study-level results: Model predictions of ophthalmopathy came a median around 6.5 months before onset.

The investigators amplified TCR beta CDR3 regions from RNA transcripts. The study used the HTBI primer set for a first-round RT-PCR of the TCR CDR3. TCRdb ran MiXCR on the multiplex PCR reads and lists one entry per CDR3 protein. The sample has hundreds of thousands of distinct CDR3 sequences, 15% to 17% seen once. The specimen was blood. This chain connects TRBV3-1 to TRBJ2-7; 8 bases map to TRBD1. The TCR comes from a woman aged 18-30 years with Graves' hyperthyroidism. The CDR3 here is CASSQSPGTGNYEQYF. CDR3 nucleotides: TGTGCCAGCAGCCAGAGCCCCGGGACAGGTAACTACGAGCAGTACTTC.